Below, one T cell receptor (beta chain) is given with its context. Assay: immunoSEQ multiplex PCR; the TCRdb copy retains only in-frame clones and omits some. The table has 130,000 to 150,000 clones, approximately 81% seen once. This record belongs to a study of cytotoxic CD8 clonotypes in ibrutinib-treated CLL. The V segment lost 3 bases and the J segment 11 bases; nucleotides outside the gene matches: 5. Looked up from germline, CDR1 is DFQATT and CDR2 is SNEGSKA (reference sequence). The CDR3 runs to 11 residues. The source material was PBMCs, sampled after 12 months of ibrutinib treatment. This rearrangement joins TRBV20-1 to TRBJ2-7; TRBD2 matches at 9 bases. The TCR comes from a human donor with chronic lymphocytic leukemia. CDR3 DNA sequence: TGCAGTGCTAGCATTCGCGGGAGGGAGTACTTC. Its protein is CSASIRGREYF.